These 30 T cell receptor beta chains were all obtained from the same sample, sequenced in a study of CD4+ T cells in melanoma. Produced via immunoSEQ multiplex PCR; TCRdb's table is partial and in-frame only. The table shows 13,000 or so clones, with around two thirds occurring only once. Sequencing input: cells from a culture (not recorded whether cultured in vitro). The receptors were sampled from a human donor with melanoma.

The rearrangement joins TRBV4-1 to TRBJ2-2; D gene unclear. Germline V gene data show CDR1 as MGHRA and CDR2 as YSYEKL. Trimming shortened V by 2 bases and J by 5 bases, and 9 bases separated the two germline ends. The CDR3 extends over 14 amino acids. The CDR3 DNA follows: TGCGCCAGCAGCCAACCGGTGGGGACCGGGGAGCTGTTTTTT. Encoded protein: CASSQPVGTGELFF.

V is TRBV12-5 and J is TRBJ2-3; possibly TRBD1 for D (6 bases). The germline CDR1 and CDR2 sequences are LGHNT and FRNRAP. The CDR3 length is 16 residues. The V gene lost 3 bases and the J gene lost 0 bases, with 13 bases spanning the gap. The DNA for the CDR3 is TGTGCTAGTGGTTTAGGGACACTTCAGAGCACAGATACGCAGTATTTT. It encodes CASGLGTLQSTDTQYF.

The V gene is TRBV6-5, the J gene TRBJ2-3; D might be TRBD1 (6 bases). This CDR3 has 15 residues. Trimming stripped 7 bases from V and 2 bases from J, with 16 bases between. Germline V lookup: CDR1 MNHEY, CDR2 SVGAGI. CDR3 protein: CASKADRSATDTQYF. The CDR3 nucleotides are TGTGCCAGCAAAGCCGACAGGTCAGCCACAGATACGCAGTATTTT.

This clone was observed a few times. CDR3 sequence (DNA): TGTGCCAGCAGCTCCTCACAGGGGACGGGCAATCAGCCCCAGCATTTT. Translating gives CASSSSQGTGNQPQHF. This chain joins TRBV7-2 and TRBJ1-5; 7 nucleotides match TRBD1. The V and J ends lost 4 bases and 2 bases, in that order; junction bases with no gene match: 8. Germline V lookup: CDR1 SGHTA, CDR2 FQGNSA. The CDR3 runs 16 residues.

The V gene is TRBV18, the J gene TRBJ2-3; D unresolved. The CDR3 loop spans 14 amino acids. Germline loops: CDR1 KGHSH, CDR2 LQKENI. Between the trimmed V and J ends, which lost 3 bases and 4 bases, there was a span of 11 bases. In DNA, the CDR3 is TGTGCCAGCTCACCTATCTCGGGCGCAGATACGCAGTATTTT. The encoded protein is CASSPISGADTQYF.

The V and J genes are TRBV30 and TRBJ2-1; the D gene is possibly TRBD1 (6 bases). CDR1 GTSNPN and CDR2 SVGIG come from the germline V gene (reference sequence). This CDR3 comprises 15 residues. Between the trimmed V and J ends, which lost 2 bases and 0 bases, there was a span of 11 bases. CDR3 in amino acids: CAWSTGTSSYNEQFF. CDR3 bases: TGTGCCTGGAGTACAGGGACAAGCTCCTACAATGAGCAGTTCTTC.

V gene TRBV5-6 combines with J gene TRBJ2-2, with no clear D. This CDR3 region has 15 residues. Between the trimmed V and J ends, which lost 0 bases and 5 bases, there was a span of 11 bases. CDR1 is SGHDT, CDR2 YYEEEE, per germline. CDR3 residues: CASSLGGVTTGELFF. In DNA form, the CDR3 reads TGTGCCAGCAGCTTGGGGGGTGTTACGACCGGGGAGCTGTTTTTT.

This chain connects TRBV5-6 to TRBJ1-5; a possible D gene is TRBD1 (5 bases). This CDR3 is 15 amino acids long. Trimming took 1 base from V and 2 from J, leaving 10 bases between them. CDR1 is SGHDT, CDR2 YYEEEE, per germline. The DNA for the CDR3 is TGTGCCAGCAGCTTGCTCAGGGTAGGCAATCAGCCCCAGCATTTT. This encodes CASSLLRVGNQPQHF.

This clone was found once. The genes are TRBV6-1 and TRBJ1-5; TRBD1 matches 8 bases. Per germline, CDR1 MNHNS and CDR2 SASEGT. The J segment lost 2 bases and the V segment lost 4 bases, leaving 7 bases of the junction unmatched. The length of the CDR3 is 16 residues. Here the CDR3 reads CASSVPSGQGNQPQHF. In nucleotides, the CDR3 is TGTGCCAGCAGTGTACCGTCGGGACAGGGCAATCAGCCCCAGCATTTT.

The J gene is TRBJ2-1, the V gene TRBV10-1; D may be TRBD2 (6 bases). This CDR3 is built from 14 residues. Germline CDR1 reads WNHNN; CDR2 reads SYGVQD (reference sequence). The germline V and J ends were trimmed by 5 bases and 2 bases, with 10 bases remaining between them. Here the CDR3 reads CASSTGSPYNEQFF. The CDR3 DNA reads as TGCGCCAGCAGTACCGGGAGCCCCTACAATGAGCAGTTCTTC.

The CDR3, as DNA: TGTGCCAGCAGCTTGAGTCGGTACTCTGGAGGCTACACCTTC. Protein product: CASSLSRYSGGYTF. V and J are TRBV5-6 and TRBJ1-2; D gene uncertain. In germline, CDR1 is SGHDT, CDR2 YYEEEE. CDR3 size: 14 residues. V was clipped by 1 base and J by 8 bases, with 15 bases between them.

This clone showed up just once. The V and J genes are TRBV6-1 and TRBJ1-3, with D possibly TRBD1 on 5 matching bases. Trimming took off 6 bases at V and 4 bases at J, with 16 bases between the two ends. The germline gives CDR1 MNHNS, CDR2 SASEGT. This CDR3 is built from 15 residues. In DNA form, the CDR3 reads TGTGCCAGCAGCGCCGGGAGGACAAACGGAAACACCATATATTTT. Its protein is CASSAGRTNGNTIYF.

The rearrangement joins TRBV18 to TRBJ1-1; the D gene is possibly TRBD1 (5 bases). Germline V gene sequence: CDR1 KGHSH, CDR2 LQKENI. This CDR3 comprises 14 residues. V lost 6 bases to trimming and J lost 1 base, with 12 bases between them. CDR3: CASSLQGRNTEAFF. CDR3 DNA sequence: TGTGCCAGCTCCTTGCAGGGCAGGAACACTGAAGCTTTCTTT.

CDR3 sequence (DNA): TGTGCCAGCAGTCCCAAAACGCCCCGCCCGGTTTCCTACGAGCAGTACTTC. Amino acid sequence: CASSPKTPRPVSYEQYF. This chain links TRBV25-1 with TRBJ2-7; D unclear. Germline V lookup: CDR1 MGHDK, CDR2 SYGVNS. V gave up 5 bases and J gave up 1 base, with 21 bases separating them. The CDR3 runs 17 residues.

The rearrangement uses TRBV4-1 and TRBJ2-3; D unresolved. Germline lookup yields CDR1 MGHRA and CDR2 YSYEKL. Trimming took 0 bases from V and 6 from J, leaving 10 bases between them. The CDR3 is 14 residues long. CDR3 DNA: TGCGCCAGCAGCCAAGAGGCAGAATTCGATACGCAGTATTTT. Its translation is CASSQEAEFDTQYF.

The chain has TRBV18 and TRBJ2-1, with TRBD1 matching 7 bases. After removal of 3 bases from V and 5 bases from J, the junction contained 4 bases not matched to a gene. This CDR3 comprises 14 residues. Germline V gene lookup returns CDR1 KGHSH and CDR2 LQKENI. In nucleotides, the CDR3 is TGTGCCAGCTCACCTGACAGGGAGAACAATGAGCAGTTCTTC. Protein product: CASSPDRENNEQFF.

In this sample, this clone turned up once. The conserved phenylalanine or tryptophan normally closing the CDR3 is absent here, so this likely arose from a read error. This rearrangement joins TRBV5-1 to TRBJ1-1; a weak D match, TRBD1 (6 bases). The CDR3 contains 13 residues. CDR1 SGHRS and CDR2 YFSETQ come from the germline V gene. CDR3 DNA: TGCGCCAGCAGCTTCACAGGGAACGCTGAAGCTTTCCTT. Its protein product is CASSFTGNAEAFL.

This clone has only a few counts. V gene TRBV2 combines with J gene TRBJ2-1; TRBD1 matches at 11 bases. The CDR3 has 14 amino acids. V lost 5 bases, J lost 7 bases, and 4 bases stayed unmatched. CDR1 is SNHLY, CDR2 FYNNEI, per germline. CDR3 coding DNA: TGTGCCAGCAGTCGGGACAGGGGGTGGAATGAGCAGTTCTTC. Amino acids: CASSRDRGWNEQFF.

J is TRBJ1-1 and V is TRBV7-8; TRBD1 is a possible D gene (5 bases). CDR1 SGHVS and CDR2 FQNEAQ come from the germline V gene. Trimming removed 1 base from V and 10 bases from J, with 25 bases in between. CDR3 length: 17 residues. The CDR3 sequence: CASSLVGGNGARVGAFF. The CDR3 DNA sequence: TGTGCCAGCAGCTTAGTCGGAGGTAACGGGGCGCGTGTCGGAGCTTTCTTT.

The chain couples TRBV7-3 to TRBJ2-1; D assignment may be TRBD1 or TRBD2 (5 bases each). Germline V lookup: CDR1 SGHTA, CDR2 FQGTGA. Between the trimmed V and J ends, which lost 2 bases and 3 bases, there was a span of 14 bases. The CDR3 is made up of 16 amino acids. The CDR3 spells CASSLGSQGDYNEQFF. Written as DNA, the CDR3 is TGTGCCAGCAGCTTAGGTAGCCAGGGAGACTACAATGAGCAGTTCTTC.

This chain joins TRBV7-2 and TRBJ2-1; no reliable D call. Looked up from germline, CDR1 is SGHTA and CDR2 is FQGNSA. This CDR3 is 13 amino acids long. V lost 1 base and J lost 6, with 7 bases in between. CDR3 sequence reads: CASSLDASNEQFF. CDR3 sequence (DNA): TGTGCCAGCAGCTTAGATGCTAGCAATGAGCAGTTCTTC.

CDR3 in DNA: TGTGCCAGCATCACAACCTCGGGGGGGCTGGAGTATTTT. Translating it yields CASITTSGGLEYF. The rearrangement joins TRBV6-1 to TRBJ2-3; 8 nucleotides match TRBD2. Germline-derived CDR1 and CDR2 are MNHNS and SASEGT. CDR3 length equals 13 residues. V was clipped by 7 bases and J by 13 bases; unmatched bases: 13.

J is TRBJ2-3 and V is TRBV5-1, with a possible D match to TRBD2 (5 bases). Trimming pared 2 bases from V and 2 bases from J, leaving 9 bases between. The germline V gene encodes CDR1 SGHRS and CDR2 YFSETQ. This CDR3 is built from 14 residues. This CDR3 reads CASSFGRATDTQYF. CDR3 coding DNA: TGCGCCAGCAGCTTTGGGCGGGCCACAGATACGCAGTATTTT.

This chain connects TRBV27 to TRBJ2-5; TRBD1 is a possible D gene (6 bases). With 8 bases removed from V and 4 bases from J, the gap between germline ends came to 17 bases. Germline loops: CDR1 MNHEY, CDR2 SMNVEV (reference sequence). The CDR3 spans 14 residues. CDR3 loop: CASSDRRFRETQYF. CDR3 nucleotide sequence: TGTGCCAGCTCAGACAGGCGGTTTAGAGAGACCCAGTACTTC.

V and J are TRBV6-5 and TRBJ1-4, with D hard to call. V lost 6 bases, J lost 8 bases, and 16 bases lay in between. There are 14 residues in the CDR3. The germline CDR1 and CDR2 sequences are MNHEY and SVGAGI. The CDR3 loop reads CASRDRGFREKLFF. CDR3 in DNA: TGTGCCAGCAGGGACCGCGGATTTAGGGAAAAACTGTTTTTT.

This chain joins TRBV19 and TRBJ1-1; a possible D gene is TRBD1 (5 bases). V was pared by 1 base and J by 5 bases, with 14 bases between. The CDR3 is made up of 15 amino acids. Looked up from germline, CDR1 is LNHDA and CDR2 is SQIVND (reference sequence). CDR3 residues: CASSIVGVGETEAFF. In nucleotides, the CDR3 is TGTGCCAGTAGTATAGTAGGGGTTGGTGAAACTGAAGCTTTCTTT.

The chain couples TRBV11-1 to TRBJ1-4, with D possibly being TRBD1 (5 bases). The CDR3 loop spans 17 amino acids. The V and J ends lost 1 base and 0 bases respectively, with 12 bases between them. Germline loops: CDR1 SGHAT, CDR2 FQDESV (reference sequence). In nucleotides, the CDR3 is TGTGCCAGCAGCTTAGAAGGGACCCCTACAACTAATGAAAAACTGTTTTTT. Translation: CASSLEGTPTTNEKLFF.

V and J are TRBV5-1 and TRBJ1-1; D gene unclear. Germline CDR1 SGHRS, CDR2 YFSETQ. CDR3 length: 18 residues. The V end was cut by 0 bases, the J end by 5 bases, with 23 bases between. The CDR3 DNA reads as TGCGCCAGCAGCTTGGCTCCATCGGGCCAGAGAAAACAGACTGAAGCTTTCTTT. Its translation: CASSLAPSGQRKQTEAFF.

The CDR3 nucleotides read TGCAGCGTTCGGACAGGTGGAGTATCTAATGAAAAACTGTTTTTT. Its translation: CSVRTGGVSNEKLFF. This chain uses TRBV29-1 with TRBJ1-4; 7 nucleotides align to TRBD1. From germline, CDR1 is SQVTM and CDR2 ANQGSEA. Trimming at V came to 5 bases and at J to 3 bases, leaving 9 bases not matched to a gene. This CDR3 has 15 residues.

The chain has TRBV5-1 and TRBJ1-1, with D tentatively TRBD1 (5 bases). In germline, CDR1 is SGHRS, CDR2 YFSETQ. Trimming removed 3 bases from V and 3 bases from J, with 12 bases in between. This CDR3 region has 14 residues. The CDR3 bases are TGCGCCAGCAGCTGGGGGGGACCCCACACTGAAGCTTTCTTT. This sequence encodes CASSWGGPHTEAFF.